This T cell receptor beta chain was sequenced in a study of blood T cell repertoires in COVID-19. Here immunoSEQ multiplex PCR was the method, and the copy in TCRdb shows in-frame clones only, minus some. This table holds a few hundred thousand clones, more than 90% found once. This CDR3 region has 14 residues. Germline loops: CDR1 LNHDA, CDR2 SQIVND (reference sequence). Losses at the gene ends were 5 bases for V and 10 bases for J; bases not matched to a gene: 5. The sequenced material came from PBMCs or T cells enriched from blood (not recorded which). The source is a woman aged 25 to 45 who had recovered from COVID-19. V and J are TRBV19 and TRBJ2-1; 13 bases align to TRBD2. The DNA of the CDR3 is TGTGCCAGTAGTCCCCTGGGACTAGCGGGGGAGCAGTTCTTC. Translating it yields CASSPLGLAGEQFF.